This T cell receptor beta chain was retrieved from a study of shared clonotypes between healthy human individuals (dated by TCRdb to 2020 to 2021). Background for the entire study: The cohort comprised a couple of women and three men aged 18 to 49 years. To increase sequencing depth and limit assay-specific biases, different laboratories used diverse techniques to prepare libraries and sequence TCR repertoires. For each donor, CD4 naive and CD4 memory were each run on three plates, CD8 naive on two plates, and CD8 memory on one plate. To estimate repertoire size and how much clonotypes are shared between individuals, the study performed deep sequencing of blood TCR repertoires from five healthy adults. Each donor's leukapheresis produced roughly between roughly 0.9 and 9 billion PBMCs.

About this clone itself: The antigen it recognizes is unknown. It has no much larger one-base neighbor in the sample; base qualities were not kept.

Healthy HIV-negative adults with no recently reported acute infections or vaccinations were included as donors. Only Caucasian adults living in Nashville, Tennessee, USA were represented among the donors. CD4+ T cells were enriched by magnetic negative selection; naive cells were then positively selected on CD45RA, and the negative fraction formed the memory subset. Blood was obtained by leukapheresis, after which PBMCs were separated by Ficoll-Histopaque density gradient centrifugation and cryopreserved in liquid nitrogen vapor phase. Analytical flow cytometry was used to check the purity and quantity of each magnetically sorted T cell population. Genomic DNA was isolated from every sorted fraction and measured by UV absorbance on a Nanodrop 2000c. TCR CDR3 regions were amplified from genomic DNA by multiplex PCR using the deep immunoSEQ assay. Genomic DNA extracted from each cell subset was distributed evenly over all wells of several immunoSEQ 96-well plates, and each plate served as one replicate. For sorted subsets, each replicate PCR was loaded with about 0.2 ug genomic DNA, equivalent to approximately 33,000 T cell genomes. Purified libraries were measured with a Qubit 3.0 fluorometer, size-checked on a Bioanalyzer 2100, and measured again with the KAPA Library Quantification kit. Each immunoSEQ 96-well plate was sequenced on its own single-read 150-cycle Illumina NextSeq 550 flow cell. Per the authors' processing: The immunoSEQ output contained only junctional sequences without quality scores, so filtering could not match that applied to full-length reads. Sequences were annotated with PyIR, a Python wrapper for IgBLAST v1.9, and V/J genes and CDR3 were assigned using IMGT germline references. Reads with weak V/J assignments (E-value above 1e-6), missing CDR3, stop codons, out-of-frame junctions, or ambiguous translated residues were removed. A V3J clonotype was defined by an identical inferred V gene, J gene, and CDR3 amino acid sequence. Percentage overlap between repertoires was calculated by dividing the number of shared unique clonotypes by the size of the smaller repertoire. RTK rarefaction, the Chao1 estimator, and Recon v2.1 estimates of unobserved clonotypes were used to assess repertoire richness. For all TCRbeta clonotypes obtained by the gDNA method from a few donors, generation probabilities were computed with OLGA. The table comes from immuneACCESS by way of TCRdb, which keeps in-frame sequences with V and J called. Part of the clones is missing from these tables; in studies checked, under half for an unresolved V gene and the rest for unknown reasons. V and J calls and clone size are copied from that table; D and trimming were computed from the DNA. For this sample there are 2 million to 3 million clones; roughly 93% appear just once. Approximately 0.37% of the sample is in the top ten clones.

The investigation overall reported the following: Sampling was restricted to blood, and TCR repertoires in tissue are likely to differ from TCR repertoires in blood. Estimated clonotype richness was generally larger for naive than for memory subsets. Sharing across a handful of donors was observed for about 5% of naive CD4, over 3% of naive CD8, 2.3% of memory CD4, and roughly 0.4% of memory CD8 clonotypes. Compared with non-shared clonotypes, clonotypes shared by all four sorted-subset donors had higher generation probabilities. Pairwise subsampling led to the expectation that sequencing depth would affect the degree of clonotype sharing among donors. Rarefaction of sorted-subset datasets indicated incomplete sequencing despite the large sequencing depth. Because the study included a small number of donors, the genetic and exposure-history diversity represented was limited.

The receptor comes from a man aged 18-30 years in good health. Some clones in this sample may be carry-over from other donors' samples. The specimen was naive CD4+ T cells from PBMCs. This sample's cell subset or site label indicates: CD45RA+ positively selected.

The CDR3 here reads CASSPKRTAASTDTQYF. The nucleotide sequence reads as follows: TGTGCCAGCAGTCCAAAAAGGACTGCAGCTAGCACAGATACGCAGTATTTT. The chain joins TRBV27 to TRBJ2-3; a tentative D call is TRBD2 (5 bases match). The trim is 5 bases for V and 0 bases for J, with a gap of 18 bases between the germline ends. Per the germline V gene (reference sequence), MNHEY is the CDR1 and SMNVEV is the CDR2. The CDR3 goes from the cysteine to the phenylalanine over 17 residues. Of all the DNA, just the CDR3 is kept, 51 bases in frame from base 1.